The T cell receptor beta chain described here comes from a study of blood T cell repertoires in COVID-19. Turning to the study itself: The United States, Italy and Spain were the sources of the acute and convalescent COVID-19 samples.

Method: immunoSEQ multiplex PCR; TCRdb's copy keeps in-frame clones and lacks some. Among under 25,000 clones, about 90% were seen once, and the ten largest hold 22%. V lost 5 bases and J 8 bases, leaving 14 bases between the germline ends. CDR1 is MNHEY and CDR2 is SVGAGI in the germline V gene. The CDR3 contains 13 residues. The sequenced sample consisted of peripheral blood. The chain has TRBV6-5 and TRBJ2-3, with D tentatively TRBD2 (5 bases). This receptor was obtained from a man aged 65-85 years in a cohort sampled during active COVID-19. The CDR3 region is CASSPRGWGTQYF. Written as DNA, the CDR3 is TGTGCCAGCAGTCCCCGAGGGTGGGGTACGCAGTATTTT.